The clone carrying this TCR beta chain was seen only a few times. This entry belongs to a study of blood T cell repertoires in COVID-19. Some clones are missing from TCRdb's copy, which holds only in-frame ones; the method was immunoSEQ multiplex PCR. The sample has 400,000 or so clones, around 91% seen once. Germline CDR1 reads WNHNN; CDR2 reads SYGVQD (reference sequence). With 4 bases removed from V and 2 bases from J, the gap between germline ends came to 8 bases. The CDR3 length is 13 residues. The TCR was taken from a man aged 25 to 40 who had recovered from COVID-19. Sample: PBMCs or T cells enriched from blood (not recorded which). This sequence joins TRBV10-1 and TRBJ1-1; D uncertain. DNA of the CDR3: TGCGCCAGCAGTGCTCCGGGAAACACTGAAGCTTTCTTT. This codes for CASSAPGNTEAFF.